What follows describes a single TCR beta chain. Its antigen is not identified. Profiling relied on immunoSEQ multiplex PCR, and the TCRdb table lists in-frame clones only, not all of them. This table holds roughly 2.4 million clones, approximately 94% found once. V was trimmed by 2 bases and J by 3 bases, leaving 7 bases between them. The CDR3 contains 14 residues. Looked up from germline, CDR1 is SGHVS and CDR2 is FQNEAQ. The data were obtained in a study of shared clonotypes between healthy human individuals. Study-wide context: The cohort comprised two women and a few men. Their ages spanned 18 to 49 years.

General study findings and limits: Clonotype sharing among donors was expected to depend on sequencing depth. Estimated richness was generally greater in naive than memory subsets.

The J gene is TRBJ2-2, the V gene TRBV7-8; D gene unclear. The source is a man aged 18 to 29 in good health. Sample: naive CD4+ T cells sorted from blood. Subset indicated: CD45RA+ positively selected. Written as DNA, the CDR3 is TGTGCCAGCAGCTTAAACTGGTACACCGGGGAGCTGTTTTTT. This sequence encodes CASSLNWYTGELFF.